This TCR beta chain was found in a study of vaccination effects on CD4 cells after COVID-19. Overall study findings and caveats: There was marked clonal contraction among infection- and vaccine-induced clones late after vaccination.

Sequencing followed a ViraFEST assay step that expanded antigen-specific CD4+ T cells with viral peptide pools. The authors isolated CD4+ T cells after 9 to 10 days of culture. Vaccinated participants had no history of SARS-CoV-2 infection and tested negative for nucleocapsid antibodies. IL-2 at 8 to 10 IU/ml and peptides at around 10 ug/ml were added to cultured PBMC, around 1.9 million per well. This clone was seen a few times. What it binds is not known. The germline gives CDR1 SGHVS, CDR2 FQNEAQ. The CDR3 consists of 13 residues. The V and J ends lost 1 base and 4 bases respectively, with 8 bases between them. The repertoire was sequenced with immunoSEQ multiplex PCR; TCRdb's copy has only in-frame clones and lacks some. The sample contains approximately 40,000 clones, around 67% of which appear only once.

The sequence derives from a human donor who received a COVID-19 vaccine. The specimen comprised CD4+ T cells from PBMCs cultured with SARS-CoV-2 spike peptides, sampled before COVID-19 vaccination. The gene calls are TRBV7-8 and TRBJ2-7; tentative D call: TRBD1 (5 bases). CDR3 sequence (DNA): TGTGCCAGCAGCTTAGGCAGGGAATACGAGCAGTACTTC. This sequence encodes CASSLGREYEQYF.